The T cell receptor beta chain described here comes from a study of early T cells in non-severe SARS-CoV-2 infection. Individual cDNA molecules carried attached unique molecular identifiers. MiXCR, run by TCRdb on the 5' RACE reads, gives a single entry per CDR3 protein. The table has nearly 80,000 distinct CDR3 sequences, around 13% seen once. Trimming cost V 5 bases and J 5 bases, with 15 bases left between them. Per germline, CDR1 SGHAT and CDR2 FQNNGV. The CDR3 runs to 14 residues. This clonotype was seen only a few times. Sequenced input: whole blood. J is TRBJ2-5 and V is TRBV11-2; D ambiguous. The clonotype was recovered from an adult who was a healthcare worker with PCR-confirmed SARS-CoV-2 infection or an uninfected control (not recorded which). CDR3 coding DNA: TGTGCCAGCAGCGCCCAACCCTGGGGTGAGACCCAGTACTTC. Translation: CASSAQPWGETQYF.